This T cell receptor (beta chain) was documented in a study of OX40 agonist ivuxolimab in advanced cancers. Turning to the study itself: Patients got intravenous ivuxolimab at 0.01 to 10 mg/kg every 2 weeks. Those enrolled were 82.7% male, with a mean age of about 60 years and ages from about 20 to 79.

Overall study findings and caveats: Some nonresponders likewise displayed low normalized T-cell clonal expansion.

Concerning this clone itself: No antigen is known for it.

Profiled with immunoSEQ multiplex PCR; TCRdb holds only in-frame clones, not every one. Of 70,000 to 95,000 clones detected, around 84% appear once; the ten largest clones hold over 5%. Germline values: CDR1 MDHEN, CDR2 SYDVKM. There are 12 residues in the CDR3. V lost 3 bases, J lost 3 bases, and 6 bases lay in between. This clonotype was obtained from an adult with an advanced solid tumor such as melanoma, head and neck, liver or kidney cancer. The source material was CD4+ or CD8+ T cells sorted from blood, sampled in a trial of the OX40 agonist ivuxolimab. This chain connects TRBV28 to TRBJ2-7; D is unclear. CDR3 sequence (DNA): TGTGCCAGCAGTTTTGGTAGCTACGAGCAGTACTTC. It codes for CASSFGSYEQYF.